This T cell receptor beta chain comes out of a study of blood T cell repertoires in COVID-19. On the study more broadly: Sites in the United States, Italy and Spain provided acute and convalescent COVID-19 samples. From T cells, B-cell-depleted T cells, or PBMCs came the material, which was cDNA or gDNA.

Authors' methods: Estimated nucleated cell counts came from reference gene primer amplification. Sequencing was performed with immunoSEQ multiplex PCR; in TCRdb, only in-frame clones are kept and a portion is missing. The V and J calls and the clone size are those of that table, but D and trimming were determined from the DNA. The data hold about 200,000 clones, with about 85% observed a single time. The CDR3 extends over 20 amino acids. Germline loops: CDR1 SGHRS, CDR2 YFSETQ. With 4 bases clipped from V and 2 bases from J, the junction kept 22 bases outside the gene matches. The sample was peripheral blood. This sequence originates from a man aged 55 to 70 with active or convalescent COVID-19. This chain connects TRBV5-1 to TRBJ2-7; 9 bases are a match to TRBD1. CDR3 in DNA: TGCGCCAGCAGCATGGGACAGGGTGAGGGGATCGCCTTTTCGGCCTACGAGCAGTACTTC. The encoded protein is CASSMGQGEGIAFSAYEQYF.